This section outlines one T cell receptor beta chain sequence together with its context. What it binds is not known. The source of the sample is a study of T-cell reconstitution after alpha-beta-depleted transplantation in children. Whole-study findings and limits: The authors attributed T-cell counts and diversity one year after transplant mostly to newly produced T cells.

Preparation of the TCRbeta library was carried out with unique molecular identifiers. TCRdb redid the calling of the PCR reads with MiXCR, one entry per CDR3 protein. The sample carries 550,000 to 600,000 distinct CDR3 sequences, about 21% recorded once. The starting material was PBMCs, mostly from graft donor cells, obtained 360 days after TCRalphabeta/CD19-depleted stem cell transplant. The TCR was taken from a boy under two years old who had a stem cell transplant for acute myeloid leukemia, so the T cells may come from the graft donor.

CDR3: CASSRPVQETQYF. The CDR3 nucleotides read TGTGCCAGCAGCCGGCCAGTCCAGGAGACCCAGTACTTC. The V call is TRBV5-5, the J call TRBJ2-5; no definite D call. V lost 4 bases and J lost 5, with 12 bases in between. The CDR3 runs 13 residues. Germline V gives CDR1 SGHKS, CDR2 YYEKEE (reference sequence).